This record looks at one T cell receptor (beta chain) sequence and its context. Its cognate antigen is unknown. Enrolled ophthalmopathy patients presented with a Clinical Activity Score of at least 3, a NOSPECS grade of at least 4, and disease duration under 3 months. The diagnoses drew upon clinical symptoms, serum thyroxine and TRAb, thyroid ultrasound and orbital computed tomography. The data stem from a study of T cells in Graves' hyperthyroidism and ophthalmopathy. Study-level information: Prior to any treatment, at the point of initial diagnosis, peripheral blood was collected.

Regarding the study as a whole: Expanded thyroid clonotypes (above 0.001) were mostly also found in blood.

The CDR3 contains 15 residues. V gave up 5 bases and J gave up 5 bases; unmatched junction bases: 7. Germline values: CDR1 SGHNT, CDR2 YENEEA. Amplification of TCR beta CDR3 regions used RNA as the template. First-round RT-PCR with HTBI primers amplified the TCR CDR3 region. TCRdb re-called the multiplex PCR reads through MiXCR, storing one row per CDR3 protein. The data contain 330,000 or so distinct CDR3 sequences, 15% to 20% of them seen just once; the ten biggest clones take up around 15%. Sequencing was performed on blood. The source is a woman aged 40 to 50 with Graves' ophthalmopathy. The gene calls are TRBV11-3 and TRBJ2-2; 8 positions agree with TRBD1. The CDR3 region is CASSARTGFTGELFF. The CDR3 DNA reads as TGTGCCAGCAGCGCCAGGACAGGGTTTACCGGGGAGCTGTTTTTT.